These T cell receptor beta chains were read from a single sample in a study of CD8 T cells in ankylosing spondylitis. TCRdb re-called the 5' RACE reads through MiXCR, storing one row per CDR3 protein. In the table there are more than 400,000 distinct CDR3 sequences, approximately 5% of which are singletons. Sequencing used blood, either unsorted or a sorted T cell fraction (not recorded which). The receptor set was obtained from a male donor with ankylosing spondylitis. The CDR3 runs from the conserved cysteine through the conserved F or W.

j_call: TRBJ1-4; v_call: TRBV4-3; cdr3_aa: CASSQEGQGITNEKLFF
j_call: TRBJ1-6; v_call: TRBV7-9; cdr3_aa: CASSLSPFNSPLHF
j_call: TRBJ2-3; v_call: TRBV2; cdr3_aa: CASSANGDPTDTQYF
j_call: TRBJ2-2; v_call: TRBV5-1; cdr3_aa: CASSLGPETHTGELFF
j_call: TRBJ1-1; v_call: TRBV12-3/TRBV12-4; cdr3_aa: CASSLVRASDAFF
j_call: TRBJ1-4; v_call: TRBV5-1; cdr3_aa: CASGEQGRVDEKLFF
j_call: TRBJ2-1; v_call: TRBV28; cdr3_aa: CASRPGGANEQFF
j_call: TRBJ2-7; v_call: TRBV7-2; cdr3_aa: CASSLGGQGPYEQYF
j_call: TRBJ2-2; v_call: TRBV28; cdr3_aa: CASRLAGGHTGELFF
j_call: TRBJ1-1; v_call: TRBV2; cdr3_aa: CASSFYTANTEAFF
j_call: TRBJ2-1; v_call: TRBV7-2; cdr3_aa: CASSSRTSGGVREQFF
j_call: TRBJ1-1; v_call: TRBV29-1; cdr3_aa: CSVVRGLNTEAFF
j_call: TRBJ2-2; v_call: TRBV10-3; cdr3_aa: CAIPRLVEDTGELFF
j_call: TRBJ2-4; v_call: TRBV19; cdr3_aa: CASSMDHLAGGIQNIQYF
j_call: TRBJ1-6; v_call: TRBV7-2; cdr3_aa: CASSLAGQPLHF
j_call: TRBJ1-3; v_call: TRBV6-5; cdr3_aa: CASSSFQGENTIYF
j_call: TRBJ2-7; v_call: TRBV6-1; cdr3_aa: CASRRDLVTYEQYF
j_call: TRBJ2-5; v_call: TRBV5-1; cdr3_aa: CASSTGPWQKETQYF
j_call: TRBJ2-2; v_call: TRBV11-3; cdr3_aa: CASSTRSREELFF
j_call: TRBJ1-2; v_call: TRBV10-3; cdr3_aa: CAISPGASGYTF
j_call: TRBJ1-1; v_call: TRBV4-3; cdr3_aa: CASSHRLRIGRENTEAFF
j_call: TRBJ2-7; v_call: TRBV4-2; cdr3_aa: CASSQDGGRNYEQYF
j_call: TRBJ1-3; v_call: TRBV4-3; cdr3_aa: CASSGQGRGNTIYF
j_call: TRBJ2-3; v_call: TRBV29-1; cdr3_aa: CSVHGLADNTDTQYF